The 28 T cell receptor beta chains in this list originate from one sample, sequenced in a study of patients and donors after allogeneic stem cell transplantation. Each CDR3 protein gets one entry after TCRdb re-called the RT-PCR reads with MiXCR. The data contain about 230,000 distinct CDR3 sequences, roughly 15% of them seen just once; the ten biggest clones take up roughly 11%. Sequenced material: blood, either unsorted or a sorted T cell fraction (not recorded which). The source of these receptors is a human donor who was either an allogeneic HSCT recipient or a stem cell or donor lymphocyte infusion donor (not recorded which). It is not recorded whose cells these are; they may come from a transplant donor.

The chain is built from TRBV3-1 and TRBJ2-7; the match to TRBD1 covers 9 bases. V gave up 4 bases and J gave up 5 bases; unmatched junction bases: 9. CDR1 is LGHDT, CDR2 YNNKEL, per germline (reference sequence). The CDR3 totals 15 residues. The CDR3: CASSPRTGVINEQYF. CDR3 DNA sequence: TGTGCCAGCAGCCCCAGGACAGGGGTTATCAACGAGCAGTACTTC.

V usage is TRBV13 and J usage is TRBJ2-1; D is uncertain. The CDR3 is 14 amino acids. V was trimmed by 5 bases and J by 4 bases, leaving 12 bases between them. From germline, CDR1 is PRHDT and CDR2 FYEKMQ (reference sequence). The CDR3 bases are TGTGCCAGCAGCCCTTCCCCTCTTTACAATGAGCAGTTCTTC. This sequence encodes CASSPSPLYNEQFF.

The chain joins TRBV9 to TRBJ1-6, with 10 bases fitting TRBD1. Per germline, CDR1 SGDLS and CDR2 YYNGEE. Trimming removed 4 bases from V and 7 bases from J; junction bases left unmatched: 5. This CDR3 region has 15 residues. CDR3 DNA: TGTGCCAGCAGCATCCGGGACAGGGGAAATTCACCCCTCCACTTT. Protein: CASSIRDRGNSPLHF.

The V and J genes are TRBV7-2 and TRBJ2-7; 12 positions agree with TRBD2. The junction had 6 bases not matched to a gene; V was cut back by 3 bases and J by 6 bases. The CDR3 runs to 15 residues. Germline V lookup: CDR1 SGHTA, CDR2 FQGNSA. The chain's CDR3 is CASSLKTSGSLEQYF. The DNA of the CDR3 is TGTGCCAGCAGCTTGAAGACTAGCGGGAGTCTCGAGCAGTACTTC.

The chain has TRBV7-2 and TRBJ1-5, with 7 positions matching TRBD1. From germline, CDR1 is SGHTA and CDR2 FQGNSA. J gave up 6 bases and V 7 bases, and 9 bases lay outside the gene matches. The CDR3 has 14 amino acids. CDR3 protein: CASITGDRLQPQHF. DNA of the CDR3: TGTGCCAGCATCACCGGGGACAGACTTCAGCCCCAGCATTTT.

This clonotype was found a few times. The chain links TRBV28 to TRBJ2-5, with 9 bases lining up with TRBD2. Germline CDR1 reads MDHEN; CDR2 reads SYDVKM. Trimming at V came to 3 bases and at J to 4 bases, leaving 9 bases not matched to a gene. The CDR3 is made up of 16 amino acids. In DNA, the CDR3 is TGTGCCAGCAGTTTTGGCGGGGGGGCTGCAGGAGAGACCCAGTACTTC. It is translated as CASSFGGGAAGETQYF.

V and J are TRBV6-1 and TRBJ2-7; D gene uncertain. Trimming took off 9 bases at V and 1 base at J, with 16 bases between the two ends. Germline loops: CDR1 MNHNS, CDR2 SASEGT. The CDR3 is 14 amino acids. CDR3 region: CASRRDVTSYEQYF. The CDR3 DNA reads as TGTGCCAGTAGAAGGGATGTCACGTCCTACGAGCAGTACTTC.

This clonotype appeared a few times. The chain has TRBV6-1 and TRBJ2-7, with D maybe TRBD2 (5 bases). Germline V CDR1 and CDR2: MNHNS, SASEGT. V lost 7 bases and J lost 7, with 11 bases in between. The CDR3 is 11 amino acids. CDR3 in DNA: TGTGCCAGCATTTATCGACTAGAGCAGTACTTC. It specifies CASIYRLEQYF.

This clonotype occurred a few times. This chain links TRBV4-1 with TRBJ1-5; D gene unclear. The CDR3 spans 18 residues. Germline assignment: CDR1 MGHRA and CDR2 YSYEKL. Trimming pared 1 base from V and 3 bases from J, leaving 19 bases between. CDR3 sequence: CASSQALFGFRNNQPQHF. The CDR3 DNA reads TGCGCCAGCAGCCAAGCTCTGTTTGGGTTTCGGAACAATCAGCCCCAGCATTTT.

At least ten counts were recorded for this clonotype. V and J are TRBV29-1 and TRBJ1-1; the match to TRBD1 covers 8 bases. Looked up from germline, CDR1 is SQVTM and CDR2 is ANQGSEA. Trimming removed 3 bases from V and 4 bases from J; junction bases left unmatched: 4. The CDR3 consists of 13 residues. CDR3 loop: CSVEDRVGTEAFF. The CDR3 DNA reads as TGCAGCGTTGAGGACAGGGTCGGCACTGAAGCTTTCTTT.

This chain connects TRBV30 to TRBJ1-1; 10 bases are a match to TRBD1. Germline V gene data show CDR1 as GTSNPN and CDR2 as SVGIG (reference sequence). V trimming: 4 bases; J trimming: 4 bases; junction bases outside the gene matches: 6. This CDR3 has 14 amino acids. The CDR3 protein is CAWKVGTGATEAFF. The DNA of the CDR3 is TGTGCCTGGAAGGTGGGGACAGGGGCCACTGAAGCTTTCTTT.

In this sample, this clonotype turned up many times. The J gene is TRBJ2-2, the V gene TRBV5-5; 7 nucleotides line up with TRBD2. This CDR3 spans 16 amino acids. Germline trimming cut 0 bases from V and 3 bases from J; bases unmatched to any gene: 5. Germline CDR1 SGHKS, CDR2 YYEKEE (reference sequence). CDR3 sequence: CASSLVAGVYTGELFF. CDR3 in DNA: TGTGCCAGCAGCTTGGTTGCGGGGGTTTACACCGGGGAGCTGTTTTTT.

The chain links TRBV6-1 to TRBJ1-6, with 8 bases fitting TRBD1. J was trimmed by 0 bases and V by 5 bases; bases with no gene match: 9. The CDR3 is 18 amino acids. CDR1 and CDR2 from the germline V gene are MNHNS and SASEGT. The CDR3 DNA follows: TGTGCCAGCAGTCAGCGGACAGGGCCCAGCTCCTATAATTCACCCCTCCACTTT. Translating gives CASSQRTGPSSYNSPLHF.

As DNA, the CDR3 is TGTGCCAGCAGTTTAGTTCCGGGGTTGGGTGAGCAGTTCTTC. Its translation is CASSLVPGLGEQFF. The chain has TRBV12-3 or TRBV12-4 and TRBJ2-1; D perhaps matches TRBD2 (5 bases). V dropped 1 base and J dropped 9 bases, with 13 bases sitting between them. This CDR3 comprises 14 residues.

This clonotype was counted at least ten times. This chain connects TRBV5-1 to TRBJ1-1; D gene uncertain. This CDR3 is built from 14 residues. Deletions cut 0 bases from V and 1 base from J, with 7 bases between. Germline V gives CDR1 SGHRS, CDR2 YFSETQ. This chain's CDR3 is CASSLDTTNTEAFF. CDR3 coding DNA: TGCGCCAGCAGCTTGGATACAACGAACACTGAAGCTTTCTTT.

Only a few counts were recorded for this clonotype. The chain uses TRBV7-2 and TRBJ1-5; tentatively, D is TRBD1 (5 bases). This CDR3 region has 14 residues. Germline V gene lookup returns CDR1 SGHTA and CDR2 FQGNSA. Deletions cut 1 base from V and 4 bases from J, with 8 bases between. The CDR3, as DNA: TGTGCCAGCAGCTTAGGAGGGGAGAATCAGCCCCAGCATTTT. It encodes CASSLGGENQPQHF.

The table lists this clonotype with a few counts. The V call is TRBV20-1, the J call TRBJ1-4, with TRBD1 matching 8 bases. V trimming: 2 bases; J trimming: 6 bases; junction bases outside the gene matches: 5. This CDR3 contains 14 residues. The germline gives CDR1 DFQATT, CDR2 SNEGSKA (reference sequence). The CDR3 nucleotides are TGCAGTGCTAGAATACAGGGGGTTCATGAAAAACTGTTTTTT. It encodes CSARIQGVHEKLFF.

The chain links TRBV4-1 to TRBJ1-1, with D tentatively TRBD1 (6 bases). CDR1 and CDR2 from the germline V gene are MGHRA and YSYEKL. Trimming shortened V by 6 bases and J by 5 bases, and 16 bases separated the two germline ends. The CDR3 totals 14 residues. CDR3 DNA: TGCGCCAGCAGAAAACAGGGAGGGAGTACTGAAGCTTTCTTT. Encoded protein: CASRKQGGSTEAFF.

This clonotype was counted between two and nine times. This rearrangement joins TRBV3-1 to TRBJ2-2, with 12 bases that match TRBD2. CDR1 and CDR2 (germline): LGHDT, YNNKEL (reference sequence). Losses at the gene ends were 6 bases for V and 6 bases for J; bases not matched to a gene: 5. The CDR3 extends over 15 amino acids. DNA for the CDR3: TGTGCCAGCAGGCGGACTAGCGGGAATGCCGGGGAGCTGTTTTTT. Translating it yields CASRRTSGNAGELFF.

Only a few counts were recorded for this clonotype. The chain is built from TRBV30 and TRBJ2-2; D is uncertain. This CDR3 contains 13 residues. CDR1 GTSNPN and CDR2 SVGIG come from the germline V gene (reference sequence). The V end lost 3 bases, the J end lost 3 bases, and 8 bases lay between the germline ends. In nucleotides, the CDR3 is TGTGCCTGGAGGGGATCCTACACCGGGGAGCTGTTTTTT. Translation: CAWRGSYTGELFF. Using reference TRBV30 and TRBJ2-2 for the parts outside the CDR3, the full variable domain is SQTIHQWPATLVQPVGSPLSLECTVEGTSNPNLYWYRQAAGRGLQLLFYSVGIGQISSEVPQNLSASRPQDRQFILSSKKLLLSDSGFYLCAWRGSYTGELFFGEGSRLTVL.

This sequence joins TRBV27 and TRBJ2-1; 8 positions agree with TRBD1. This CDR3 has 15 residues. The germline V gene encodes CDR1 MNHEY and CDR2 SMNVEV (reference sequence). J lost 6 bases, V lost 6 bases, and 10 bases had no gene match. The CDR3 region is CASRPRQGIFNEQFF. CDR3 bases: TGTGCCAGCAGGCCCCGACAGGGGATCTTCAATGAGCAGTTCTTC.

This clonotype was seen a handful of times. This chain links TRBV6-5 with TRBJ1-5; D is unresolved. In germline, CDR1 is MNHEY, CDR2 SVGAGI. The length of the CDR3 is 16 residues. V lost 3 bases and J 2 bases, leaving 14 bases between the germline ends. The CDR3 sequence: CASSYPGIFGNQPQHF. In DNA form, the CDR3 reads TGTGCCAGCAGTTATCCCGGGATTTTTGGCAATCAGCCCCAGCATTTT.

This clonotype was detected only a few times. This chain joins TRBV5-1 and TRBJ1-6; TRBD1 might be the D (5 bases). The CDR3 runs to 18 residues. The ends were cut back, 1 base at V and 6 bases at J, with 20 bases in the middle. Germline lookup yields CDR1 SGHRS and CDR2 YFSETQ. CDR3 nucleotide sequence: TGCGCCAGCAGCTTGACTACCTTAAGGGGTAATGGTAATTCACCCCTCCACTTT. Translation: CASSLTTLRGNGNSPLHF.

The CDR3 is CASSYGQGRGEQYF. For the CDR3, the DNA is TGTGCCAGCAGTTACGGACAGGGAAGGGGCGAGCAGTACTTC. V usage is TRBV6-5 and J usage is TRBJ2-7; 8 nucleotides line up with TRBD1. V shed 2 bases, J shed 6 bases, and the junction held 6 bases outside the gene matches. The CDR3 sequence is 14 residues long. In germline, CDR1 is MNHEY, CDR2 SVGAGI.

This clonotype was detected a few times. In DNA, the CDR3 is TGTGCCAGCTGTGGAGGACTAGCGAGAGATACGCAGTATTTT. This codes for CASCGGLARDTQYF. V is TRBV6-2 or TRBV6-3 and J is TRBJ2-3; 9 positions agree with TRBD2. Germline values: CDR1 MNHEY, CDR2 SVGEGT. Trimming took 8 bases from V and 5 from J; bases not matched to a gene: 8. The CDR3 totals 14 residues.

The chain carries TRBV25-1 and TRBJ1-6; D unresolved. V lost 3 bases to trimming and J lost 6 bases, with 6 bases between them. The CDR3 sequence is 13 residues long. In germline, CDR1 is MGHDK, CDR2 SYGVNS. CDR3 sequence (DNA): TGTGCCAGCAGTGACGCAGTTAATTCACCCCTCCACTTT. It is translated as CASSDAVNSPLHF.

The V call is TRBV6-2 or TRBV6-3, the J call TRBJ1-1; the D gene is possibly TRBD1 (5 bases). Germline loops: CDR1 MNHEY, CDR2 SVGEGT. This CDR3 is built from 13 residues. The germline V and J ends were trimmed by 10 bases and 6 bases, with 18 bases remaining between them. The CDR3 loop is CATGTGFDPEAFF. In nucleotides, the CDR3 is TGTGCCACCGGGACTGGGTTTGATCCTGAAGCTTTCTTT.

This clonotype was detected only a few times. The rearrangement uses TRBV4-2 and TRBJ2-5; D ambiguous. This CDR3 is built from 14 residues. Trimming pared 1 base from V and 5 bases from J, leaving 11 bases between. The V gene's germline CDR1 is LGHNA and CDR2 YNFKEQ. CDR3 region: CASSQGGIWETQYF. In nucleotides, the CDR3 is TGTGCCAGCAGCCAAGGTGGAATTTGGGAGACCCAGTACTTC.